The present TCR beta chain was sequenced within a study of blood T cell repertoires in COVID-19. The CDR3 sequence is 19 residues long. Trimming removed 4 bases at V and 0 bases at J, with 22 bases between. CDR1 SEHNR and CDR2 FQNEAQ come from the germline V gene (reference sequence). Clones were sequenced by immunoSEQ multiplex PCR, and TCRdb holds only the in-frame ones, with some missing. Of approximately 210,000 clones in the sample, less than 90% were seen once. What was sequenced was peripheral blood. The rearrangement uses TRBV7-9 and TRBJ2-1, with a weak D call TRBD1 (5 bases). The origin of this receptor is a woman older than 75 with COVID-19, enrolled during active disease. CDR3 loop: CASSSSGSRPQSSYNEQFF. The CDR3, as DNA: TGTGCCAGCAGCTCCTCAGGGTCCAGGCCCCAGAGCTCCTACAATGAGCAGTTCTTC.